The 14 T cell receptor beta chains below all came from one sample that was sequenced in a study of blood T cell repertoires in COVID-19. Sequenced by immunoSEQ multiplex PCR; TCRdb stores in-frame clones only, minus some. The sample carries approximately 210,000 clones, roughly 84% recorded once. Specimen: peripheral blood. The origin of the receptors is a woman aged 80 or older with COVID-19, enrolled during active disease.

The genes are TRBV15 and TRBJ1-4; TRBD1 matches at 8 bases. The CDR3 contains 15 residues. Germline loops: CDR1 LNHNV, CDR2 YYDKDF (reference sequence). Trimming cost V 3 bases and J 7 bases; bases outside gene matches: 7. CDR3 sequence: CATSSRGRGGEKLFF. The CDR3 nucleotides read TGTGCCACCAGCAGCAGGGGGCGAGGTGGTGAAAAACTGTTTTTT. The complete variable domain, with remaining parts taken from reference TRBV15 and TRBJ1-4, reads DAMVIQNPRYQVTQFGKPVTLSCSQTLNHNVMYWYQQKSSQAPKLLFHYYDKDFNNEADTPDNFQSRRPNTSFCFLDIRSPGLGDTAMYLCATSSRGRGGEKLFFGSGTQLSVL.

The J gene is TRBJ2-3, the V gene TRBV5-4, with D perhaps TRBD1 (6 bases). Germline loops: CDR1 SGHNT, CDR2 YYREEE (reference sequence). The CDR3 has 16 residues. V lost 8 bases, J lost 0 bases, and 19 bases lay in between. The CDR3 sequence is CASTRGGTLSTDTQYF. Here the CDR3 DNA reads TGTGCCAGTACCAGAGGGGGAACCCTTAGCACAGATACGCAGTATTTT.

The gene calls are TRBV27 and TRBJ2-3; 12 bases are a match to TRBD1. The germline V gene encodes CDR1 MNHEY and CDR2 SMNVEV (reference sequence). The CDR3 has 17 amino acids. The J segment lost 3 bases and the V segment lost 4 bases, leaving 8 bases of the junction unmatched. The CDR3 region is CASSSGPGQGATDTQYF. The CDR3 DNA is TGTGCCAGCAGTTCGGGCCCGGGACAGGGGGCGACAGATACGCAGTATTTT.

With respect to this clone: The identical CDR3 is also encoded by other nucleotide sequences in the sample. The chain employs TRBV28 and TRBJ2-3, with 9 bases aligning to TRBD1. This CDR3 comprises 15 residues. Germline V gives CDR1 MDHEN, CDR2 SYDVKM. V shed 4 bases, J shed 3 bases, and the junction held 5 bases outside the gene matches. CDR3 sequence (DNA): TGTGCCAGCAGTTCAACAGGGGGCAGGACAGATACGCAGTATTTT. Protein sequence: CASSSTGGRTDTQYF.

The gene calls are TRBV7-2 and TRBJ1-2; 9 nucleotides agree with TRBD1. The CDR3 runs to 18 residues. Per the germline V gene, CDR1 is SGHTA and CDR2 is FQGNSA. V was pared by 5 bases and J by 2 bases, with 15 bases of the junction left unmatched. The CDR3 coding sequence is TGTGCCAGCAGCGGACAGGGGACTACCCCCCGATTAAACTATGGCTACACCTTC. This sequence encodes CASSGQGTTPRLNYGYTF.

V and J are TRBV6-1 and TRBJ1-6, with 8 bases aligning to TRBD1. The CDR3 runs 15 residues. V was clipped by 7 bases and J by 7 bases; unmatched bases: 9. CDR1 and CDR2 from the germline V gene are MNHNS and SASEGT. CDR3 in amino acids: CASNGQGSRNSPLHF. In DNA, the CDR3 is TGTGCCAGCAACGGACAGGGCAGTAGGAATTCACCCCTCCACTTT.

The chain combines TRBV10-1 with TRBJ2-7, with 7 bases identical to TRBD1. The germline V gene has CDR1 WNHNN and CDR2 SYGVQD (reference sequence). V gave up 3 bases and J gave up 7 bases; unmatched junction bases: 6. The CDR3 has 13 residues. CDR3 coding DNA: TGCGCCAGCAGTGAAGGGGACAGAGGGGAGCAGTACGTC. Its protein is CASSEGDRGEQYV.

The chain has TRBV25-1 and TRBJ2-5; D remains ambiguous. CDR3 length: 13 residues. Germline V gene lookup returns CDR1 MGHDK and CDR2 SYGVNS. V was trimmed by 7 bases and J by 9 bases, leaving 18 bases between them. In nucleotides, the CDR3 is TGTGCCAGCACACGAGACTGGTATACGGCCCAGTACTTC. Its protein product is CASTRDWYTAQYF.

This clone showed up just once. V gene TRBV27 combines with J gene TRBJ1-1, with D perhaps TRBD1 (6 bases). The CDR3 is made up of 13 amino acids. From germline, CDR1 is MNHEY and CDR2 SMNVEV (reference sequence). V was clipped by 7 bases and J by 6 bases, with 15 bases between them. CDR3 nucleotide sequence: TGTGCCAGCATGGTTAGGGGGTCGTCTGAAGCTTTCTTT. It encodes CASMVRGSSEAFF.

The chain couples TRBV10-3 to TRBJ2-3, with TRBD1 matching 7 bases. V shed 10 bases, J shed 1 base, and the junction held 5 bases outside the gene matches. Germline CDR1 is ENHRY and CDR2 is SYGVKD. The CDR3 runs 13 residues. This CDR3 reads CATRTGGTDTQYF. The CDR3 region has the DNA TGTGCCACCCGAACAGGGGGCACAGATACGCAGTATTTT.

Only a few counts were recorded for this clone. This chain joins TRBV3-1 (or the pseudogene TRBV3-2) and TRBJ2-2; unclear D gene. This CDR3 region has 12 residues. V dropped 4 bases and J dropped 6 bases, with 6 bases sitting between them. Looked up from germline, CDR1 is LGHDT and CDR2 is YNNKEL (reference sequence). The DNA for the CDR3 is TGTGCCAGCAGCCCCCGGGCCGGGGAGCTGTTTTTT. Translated: CASSPRAGELFF.

V and J are TRBV2 and TRBJ1-5; the D is unclear. CDR1 SNHLY and CDR2 FYNNEI come from the germline V gene. Trimming took off 7 bases at V and 0 bases at J, with 7 bases between the two ends. The CDR3 contains 13 residues. The CDR3 sequence: CASTDNSNQPQHF. The CDR3 bases are TGTGCCAGCACCGACAATAGCAATCAGCCCCAGCATTTT.

The rearrangement joins TRBV3-1 (or the pseudogene TRBV3-2) to TRBJ1-2, with TRBD1 matching over 9 bases. Germline V lookup: CDR1 LGHDT, CDR2 YNNKEL (reference sequence). V shed 5 bases, J shed 4 bases, and the junction held 5 bases outside the gene matches. There are 14 residues in the CDR3. CDR3 region: CASSFRTGVYGYTF. CDR3 DNA sequence: TGTGCCAGCAGCTTCCGGACAGGGGTCTATGGCTACACCTTC.

This chain connects TRBV7-2 to TRBJ2-7; no reliable D call. The CDR3 consists of 12 residues. Germline V gene data show CDR1 as SGHTA and CDR2 as FQGNSA. Deletions cut 2 bases from V and 4 bases from J, with 6 bases between. The DNA for the CDR3 is TGTGCCAGCAGCTTACAATTTTACGAGCAGTACTTC. Protein: CASSLQFYEQYF.